This TCR beta chain was documented in a study of regulatory T cells in long-lasting Graves disease. Construction of TCR beta libraries relied on iRepertoire HTBI primers and on Arm-PCR targeting CDR3 regions. TCRdb re-derived calls from the multiplex PCR reads in MiXCR, one entry per CDR3 protein. The repertoire holds around 430,000 distinct CDR3 sequences, 20% to 25% seen once, with less than 15% in the top ten. General study findings and limits: The researchers studied only peripheral blood, not thyroid tissue.

This CDR3 contains 15 residues. Germline CDR1 reads MNHNS; CDR2 reads SASEGT. V shed 2 bases and J shed 3 bases, with 13 bases lying between them. This clonotype was recorded many times. Its matching antigen is unknown. Time point specified: persistent/refractory GD, antithyroid drugs over 5 years with positive TRAb. TCR sequences were obtained from RNA taken from PBMCs. The sequence came from a female donor with Graves disease. This chain links TRBV6-1 with TRBJ1-2, with D possibly TRBD1 on 5 matching bases. The sequences come from peripheral blood mononuclear cells (PBMCs), collected when the disease was refractory, from a patient treated with antithyroid drugs. In nucleotides, the CDR3 is TGTGCCAGCAGTGAAAACGACAGAGCCCACTATGGCTACACCTTC. Translated: CASSENDRAHYGYTF.